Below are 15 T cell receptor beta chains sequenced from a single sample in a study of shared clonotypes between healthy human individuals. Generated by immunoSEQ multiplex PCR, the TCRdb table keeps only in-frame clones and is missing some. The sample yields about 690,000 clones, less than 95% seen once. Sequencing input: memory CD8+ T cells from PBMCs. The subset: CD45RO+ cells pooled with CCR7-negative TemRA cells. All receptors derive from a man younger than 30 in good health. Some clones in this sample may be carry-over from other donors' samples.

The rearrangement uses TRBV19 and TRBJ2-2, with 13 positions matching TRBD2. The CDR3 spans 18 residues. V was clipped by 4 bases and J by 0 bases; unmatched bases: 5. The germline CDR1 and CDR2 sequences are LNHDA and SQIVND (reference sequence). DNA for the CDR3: TGTGCCAGTAGTAGTGGACTAGCGGGAGCCGCGAACACCGGGGAGCTGTTTTTT. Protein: CASSSGLAGAANTGELFF. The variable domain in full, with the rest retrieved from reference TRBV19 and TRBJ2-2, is DGGITQSPKYLFRKEGQNVTLSCEQNLNHDAMYWYRQDPGQGLRLIYYSQIVNDFQKGDIAEGYSVSREKKESFPLTVTSAQKNPTAFYLCASSSGLAGAANTGELFFGEGSRLTVL.

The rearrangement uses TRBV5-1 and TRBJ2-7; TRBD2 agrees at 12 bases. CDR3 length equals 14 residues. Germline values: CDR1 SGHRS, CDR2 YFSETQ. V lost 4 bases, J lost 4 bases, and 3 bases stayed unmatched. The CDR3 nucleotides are TGCGCCAGCAGCCTGGGGACTAGCGGGTACGAGCAGTACTTC. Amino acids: CASSLGTSGYEQYF.

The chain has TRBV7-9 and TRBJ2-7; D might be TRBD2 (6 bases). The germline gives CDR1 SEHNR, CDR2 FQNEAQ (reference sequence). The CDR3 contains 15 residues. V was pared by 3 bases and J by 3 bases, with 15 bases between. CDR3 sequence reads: CASSLGPGGGYEQYF. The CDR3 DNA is TGTGCCAGCAGCTTGGGACCCGGGGGAGGCTACGAGCAGTACTTC.

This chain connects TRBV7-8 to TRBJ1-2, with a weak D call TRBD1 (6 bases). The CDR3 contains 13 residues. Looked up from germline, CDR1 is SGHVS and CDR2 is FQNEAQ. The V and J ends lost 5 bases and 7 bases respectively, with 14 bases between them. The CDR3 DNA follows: TGTGCCAGCAGCCTCCCGGAGGGGGGTGGCTACACCTTC. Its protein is CASSLPEGGGYTF. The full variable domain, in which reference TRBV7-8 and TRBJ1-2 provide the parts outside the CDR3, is GAGVSQSPRYKVAKRGQDVALRCDPISGHVSLFWYQQALGQGPEFLTYFQNEAQLDKSGLPSDRFFAERPEGSVSTLKIQRTQQEDSAVYLCASSLPEGGGYTFGSGTRLTVV.

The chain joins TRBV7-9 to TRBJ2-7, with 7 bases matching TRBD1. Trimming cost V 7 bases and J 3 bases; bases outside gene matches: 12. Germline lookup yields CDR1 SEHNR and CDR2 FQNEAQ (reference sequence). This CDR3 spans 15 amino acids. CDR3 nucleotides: TGTGCCAGCATAAGCTTTTCGACAGGGAGCTACGAGCAGTACTTC. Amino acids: CASISFSTGSYEQYF.

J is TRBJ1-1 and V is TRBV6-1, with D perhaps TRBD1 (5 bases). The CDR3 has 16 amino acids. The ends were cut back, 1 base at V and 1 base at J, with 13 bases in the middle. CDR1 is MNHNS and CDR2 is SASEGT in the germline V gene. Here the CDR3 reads CASSEGTSLRNTEAFF. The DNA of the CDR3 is TGTGCCAGCAGTGAAGGGACATCCCTCAGGAACACTGAAGCTTTCTTT.

As DNA, the CDR3 is TGTGCCAGCAGCTTAGGACCCGGACAGGGACGATATGGCTACACCTTC. This translates into CASSLGPGQGRYGYTF. This sequence joins TRBV7-8 and TRBJ1-2, with 8 bases aligning to TRBD1. The CDR3 runs to 16 residues. Trimming removed 1 base from V and 5 bases from J; junction bases left unmatched: 9. From germline, CDR1 is SGHVS and CDR2 FQNEAQ.

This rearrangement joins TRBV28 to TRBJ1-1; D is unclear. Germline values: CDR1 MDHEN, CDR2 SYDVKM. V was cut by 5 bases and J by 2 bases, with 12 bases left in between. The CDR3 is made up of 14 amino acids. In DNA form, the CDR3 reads TGTGCCAGCAGTACCGAACAGAGAAACACTGAAGCTTTCTTT. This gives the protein CASSTEQRNTEAFF. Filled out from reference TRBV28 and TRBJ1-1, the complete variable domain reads DVKVTQSSRYLVKRTGEKVFLECVQDMDHENMFWYRQDPGLGLRLIYFSYDVKMKEKGDIPEGYSVSREKKERFSLILESASTNQTSMYLCASSTEQRNTEAFFGQGTRLTVV.

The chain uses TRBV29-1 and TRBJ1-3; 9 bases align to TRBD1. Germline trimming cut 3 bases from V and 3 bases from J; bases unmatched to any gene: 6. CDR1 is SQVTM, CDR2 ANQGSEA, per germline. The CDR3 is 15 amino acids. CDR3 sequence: CSVEAGTGLGNTIYF. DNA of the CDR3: TGCAGCGTTGAGGCGGGGACAGGGCTTGGAAACACCATATATTTT.

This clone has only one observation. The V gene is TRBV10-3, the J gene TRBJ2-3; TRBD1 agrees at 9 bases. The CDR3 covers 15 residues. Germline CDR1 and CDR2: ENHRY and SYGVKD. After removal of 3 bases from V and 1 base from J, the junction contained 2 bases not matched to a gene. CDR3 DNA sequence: TGTGCCATCAGTGACCGGGACAGGGGCACAGATACGCAGTATTTT. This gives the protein CAISDRDRGTDTQYF.

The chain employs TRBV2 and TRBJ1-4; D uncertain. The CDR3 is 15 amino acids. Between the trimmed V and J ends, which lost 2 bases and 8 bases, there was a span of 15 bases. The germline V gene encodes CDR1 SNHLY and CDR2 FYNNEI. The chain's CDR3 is CASSEFKGLREKLFF. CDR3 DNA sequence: TGTGCCAGCAGTGAATTTAAAGGCTTGAGGGAAAAACTGTTTTTT.

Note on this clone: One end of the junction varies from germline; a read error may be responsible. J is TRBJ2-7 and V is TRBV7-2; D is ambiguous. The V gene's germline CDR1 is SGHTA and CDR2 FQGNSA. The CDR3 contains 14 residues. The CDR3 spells CASTLGSPGYEQYF. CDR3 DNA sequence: TGTGCCAGCACCTTAGGTTCCCCGGGCTACGAGCAGTACTTC. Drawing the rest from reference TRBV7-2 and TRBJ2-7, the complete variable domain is GAGVSQSPSNKVTEKGKDVELRCDPISGHTALYWYRQSLGQGLEFLIYFQGNSAPDKSGLPSDRFSAERTGGSVSTLTIQRTQQEDSAVYLCASTLGSPGYEQYFGPGTRLTVT.

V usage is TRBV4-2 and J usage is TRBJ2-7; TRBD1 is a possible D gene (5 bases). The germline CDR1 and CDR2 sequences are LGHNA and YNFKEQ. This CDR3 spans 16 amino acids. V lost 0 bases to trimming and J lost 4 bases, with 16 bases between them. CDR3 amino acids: CASSQDRGGGAYEQYF. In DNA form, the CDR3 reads TGTGCCAGCAGCCAAGATCGAGGCGGTGGGGCTTACGAGCAGTACTTC.

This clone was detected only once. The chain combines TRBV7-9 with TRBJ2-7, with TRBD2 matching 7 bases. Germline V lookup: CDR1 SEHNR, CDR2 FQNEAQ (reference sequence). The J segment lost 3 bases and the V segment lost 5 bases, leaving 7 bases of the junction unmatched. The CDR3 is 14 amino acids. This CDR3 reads CASSRSGLFYEQYF. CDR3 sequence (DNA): TGTGCCAGCAGCCGTAGCGGGCTCTTCTACGAGCAGTACTTC.

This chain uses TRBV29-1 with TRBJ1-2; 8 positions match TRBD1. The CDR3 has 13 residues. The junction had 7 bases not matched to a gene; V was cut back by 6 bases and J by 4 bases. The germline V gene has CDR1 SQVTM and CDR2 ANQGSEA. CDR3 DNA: TGCAGCGTAGGGACCGGGACAGGCTATGGCTACACCTTC. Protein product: CSVGTGTGYGYTF.